This TCR beta chain was sequenced for a study of response to subunit inactivated influenza vaccine. The ends were cut back, 4 bases at V and 4 bases at J, with 14 bases in the middle. Germline lookup yields CDR1 MDHEN and CDR2 SYDVKM. This CDR3 spans 15 amino acids. A few counts support this clonotype. TCRdb used MiXCR to reprocess the RT-PCR reads, holding one entry per CDR3 protein. The data contain just under 550,000 distinct CDR3 sequences, roughly 25% of them singletons. This same sample was also taken into another study, of T cells expressing NK-cell markers. That paper adds: It was by 5'RACE template switching with UMIs that TCR beta cDNA was made. All TCR beta repertoires analysed originated from sorted CD3+CD56+NKG2C+, CD3+CD56+NKG2C- and CD3+CD56-NKG2C+ T cells. Within several experiments, an anti-gamma-delta TCR antibody kept the sorting limited to alpha-beta TCR T cells. Several donors' CD3+CD56-NKG2C+ cells were dominated by the same clonotypes.

The clonotype comes from a man aged 50 to 60 who received an inactivated influenza vaccine. The chain combines TRBV28 with TRBJ2-1; D unclear. The specimen comprised CD4+ T cells sorted from PBMCs, sampled 11 to 12 days after vaccination. CDR3 nucleotides: TGTGCCAGCAGTTCCCCCCAAGTCGGATACAATGAGCAGTTCTTC. Its protein is CASSSPQVGYNEQFF.